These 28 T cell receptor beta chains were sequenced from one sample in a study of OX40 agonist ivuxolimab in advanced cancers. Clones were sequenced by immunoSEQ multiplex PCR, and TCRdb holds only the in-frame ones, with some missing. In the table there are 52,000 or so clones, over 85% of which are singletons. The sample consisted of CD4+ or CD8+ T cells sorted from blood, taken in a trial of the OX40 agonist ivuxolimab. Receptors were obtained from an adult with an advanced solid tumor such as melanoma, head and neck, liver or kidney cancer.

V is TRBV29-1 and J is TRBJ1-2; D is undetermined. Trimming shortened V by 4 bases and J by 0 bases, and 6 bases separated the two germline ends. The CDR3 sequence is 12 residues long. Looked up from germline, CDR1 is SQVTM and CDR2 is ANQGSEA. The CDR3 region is CSVVRPNYGYTF. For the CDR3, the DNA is TGCAGCGTTGTTCGTCCTAACTATGGCTACACCTTC.

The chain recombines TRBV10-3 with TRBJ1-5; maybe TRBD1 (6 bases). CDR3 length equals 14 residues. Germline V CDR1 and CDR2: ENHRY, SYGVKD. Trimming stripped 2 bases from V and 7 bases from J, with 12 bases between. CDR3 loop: CAISEPWTVQPQHF. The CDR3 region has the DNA TGTGCCATCAGTGAGCCGTGGACAGTGCAGCCCCAGCATTTT.

In nucleotides, the CDR3 is TGTGCCAGCAGCTCAGGACTAGCGCCCCCCCCTGAGCAGTTCTTC. This translates into CASSSGLAPPPEQFF. V and J are TRBV9 and TRBJ2-1, with 9 bases identical to TRBD2. The V gene end was trimmed by 4 bases and the J gene end by 9 bases; junction bases not matched to a gene: 11. CDR1 SGDLS and CDR2 YYNGEE come from the germline V gene. CDR3 length: 15 amino acids.

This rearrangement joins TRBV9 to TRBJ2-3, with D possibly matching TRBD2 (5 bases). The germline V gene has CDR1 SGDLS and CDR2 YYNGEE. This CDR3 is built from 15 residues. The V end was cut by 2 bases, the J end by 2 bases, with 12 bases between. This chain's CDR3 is CASSVLEGYTDTQYF. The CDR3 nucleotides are TGTGCCAGCAGCGTTCTTGAGGGCTACACAGATACGCAGTATTTT.

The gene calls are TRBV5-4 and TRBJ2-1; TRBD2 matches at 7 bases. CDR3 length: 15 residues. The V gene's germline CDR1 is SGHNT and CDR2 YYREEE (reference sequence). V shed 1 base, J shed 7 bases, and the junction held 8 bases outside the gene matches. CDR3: CASSLMRETWNEQFF. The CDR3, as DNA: TGTGCCAGCAGCTTGATGCGGGAGACCTGGAATGAGCAGTTCTTC.

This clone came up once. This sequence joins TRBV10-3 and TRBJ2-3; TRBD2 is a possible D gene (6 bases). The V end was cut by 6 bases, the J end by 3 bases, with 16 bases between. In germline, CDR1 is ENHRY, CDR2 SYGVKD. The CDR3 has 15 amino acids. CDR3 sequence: CAISGLMGATDTQYF. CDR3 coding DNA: TGTGCCATCAGCGGACTAATGGGAGCAACAGATACGCAGTATTTT.

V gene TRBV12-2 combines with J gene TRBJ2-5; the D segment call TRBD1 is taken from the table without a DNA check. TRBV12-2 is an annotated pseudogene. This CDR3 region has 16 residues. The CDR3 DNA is TGTGCAAGTCGCTTCCTCTACCATAAGGACAGGAGGGCCCAGTACTTC. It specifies CASRFLYHKDRRAQYF.

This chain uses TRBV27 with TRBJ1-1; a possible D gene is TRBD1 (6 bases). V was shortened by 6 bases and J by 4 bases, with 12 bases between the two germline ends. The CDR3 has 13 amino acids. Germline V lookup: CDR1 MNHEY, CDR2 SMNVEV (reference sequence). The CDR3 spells CASRRGLGTEAFF. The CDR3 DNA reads TGTGCCAGCAGGAGGGGGTTGGGCACTGAAGCTTTCTTT.

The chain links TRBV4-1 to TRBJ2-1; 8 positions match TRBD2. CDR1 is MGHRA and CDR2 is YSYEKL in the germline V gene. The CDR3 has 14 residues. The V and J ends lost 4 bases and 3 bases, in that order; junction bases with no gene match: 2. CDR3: CASSPSGSYNEQFF. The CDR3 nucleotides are TGCGCCAGCAGCCCCAGCGGGAGCTACAATGAGCAGTTCTTC.

CDR3 nucleotide sequence: TGTGCCAGCAGCGCAGAAACATCAGGGGCCAACGTCCTGACTTTC. Translating gives CASSAETSGANVLTF. This chain joins TRBV9 and TRBJ2-6, with D uncertain. The CDR3 totals 15 residues. Germline V lookup: CDR1 SGDLS, CDR2 YYNGEE. Trimming shortened V by 3 bases and J by 4 bases, and 11 bases separated the two germline ends. The whole variable domain, filled in from reference TRBV9 and TRBJ2-6, reads DSGVTQTPKHLITATGQRVTLRCSPRSGDLSVYWYQQSLDQGLQFLIQYYNGEERAKGNILERFSAQQFPDLHSELNLSSLELGDSALYFCASSAETSGANVLTFGAGSRLTVL.

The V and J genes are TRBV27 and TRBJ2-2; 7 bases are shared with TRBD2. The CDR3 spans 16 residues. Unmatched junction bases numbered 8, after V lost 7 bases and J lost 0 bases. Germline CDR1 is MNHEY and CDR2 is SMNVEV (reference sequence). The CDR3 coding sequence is TGTGCCAGCACCATCCTAAGCGGGGCGAACACCGGGGAGCTGTTTTTT. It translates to CASTILSGANTGELFF.

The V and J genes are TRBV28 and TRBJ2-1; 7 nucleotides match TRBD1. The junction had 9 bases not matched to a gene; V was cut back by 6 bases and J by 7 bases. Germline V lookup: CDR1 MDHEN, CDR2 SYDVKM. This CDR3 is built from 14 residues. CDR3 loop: CASRPWDSDNEQFF. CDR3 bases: TGTGCCAGCAGACCGTGGGACAGCGATAATGAGCAGTTCTTC.

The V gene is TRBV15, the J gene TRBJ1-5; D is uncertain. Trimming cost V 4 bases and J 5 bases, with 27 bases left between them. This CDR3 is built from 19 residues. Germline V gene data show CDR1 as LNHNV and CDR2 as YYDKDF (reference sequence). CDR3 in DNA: TGTGCCACCAGCACCCCCCGGGGAAACCTCGCGCATACCGATCAGCCCCAGCATTTT. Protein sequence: CATSTPRGNLAHTDQPQHF.

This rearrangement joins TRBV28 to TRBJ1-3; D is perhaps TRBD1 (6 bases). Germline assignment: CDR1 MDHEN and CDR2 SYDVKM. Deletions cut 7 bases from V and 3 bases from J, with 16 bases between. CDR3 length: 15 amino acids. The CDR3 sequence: CASTPPGGLGNTIYF. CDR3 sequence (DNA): TGTGCCAGCACCCCCCCTGGGGGGCTTGGAAACACCATATATTTT.

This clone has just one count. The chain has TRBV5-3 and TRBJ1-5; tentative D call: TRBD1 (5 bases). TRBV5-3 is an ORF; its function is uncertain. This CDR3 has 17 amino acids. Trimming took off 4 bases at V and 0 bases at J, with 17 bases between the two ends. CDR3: CARSPGRGGDSNQPQHF. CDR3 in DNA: TGTGCCAGAAGCCCGGGGAGGGGCGGGGATAGCAATCAGCCCCAGCATTTT.

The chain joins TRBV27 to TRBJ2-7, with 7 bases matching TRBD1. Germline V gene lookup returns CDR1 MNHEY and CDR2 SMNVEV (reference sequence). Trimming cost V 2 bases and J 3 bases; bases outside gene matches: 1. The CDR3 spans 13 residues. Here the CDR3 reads CASSLGTVYEQYF. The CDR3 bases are TGTGCCAGCAGTTTAGGGACAGTCTACGAGCAGTACTTC.

Here the CDR3 DNA reads TGTGCCAGTGAGCTTCGAGGCGCGGCTTTCTTT. Amino acid sequence: CASELRGAAFF. The rearrangement joins TRBV7-9 to TRBJ1-1, with D unclear. V was cut by 9 bases and J by 11 bases, with 16 bases left in between. The CDR3 is 11 residues long. Germline V gives CDR1 SEHNR, CDR2 FQNEAQ (reference sequence).

The CDR3 region has the DNA TGTGCCAGCAGCCTTAGCGGGAGGGCGACAGATACGCAGTATTTT. Its protein is CASSLSGRATDTQYF. This chain links TRBV7-8 with TRBJ2-3; 11 bases are a match to TRBD2. Trimming removed 5 bases from V and 3 bases from J; junction bases left unmatched: 4. Germline assignment: CDR1 SGHVS and CDR2 FQNEAQ. CDR3 length: 15 amino acids.

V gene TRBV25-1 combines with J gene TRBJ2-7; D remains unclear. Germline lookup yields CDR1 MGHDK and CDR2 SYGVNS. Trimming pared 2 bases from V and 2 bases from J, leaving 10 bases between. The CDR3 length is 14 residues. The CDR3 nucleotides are TGTGCCAGCAGTGAAGGGATTGCAACCTACGAGCAGTACTTC. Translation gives CASSEGIATYEQYF.

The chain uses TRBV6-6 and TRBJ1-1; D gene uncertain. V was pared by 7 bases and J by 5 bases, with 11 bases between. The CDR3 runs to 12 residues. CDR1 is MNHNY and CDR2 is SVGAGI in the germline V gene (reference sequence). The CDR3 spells CASTPVGTEAFF. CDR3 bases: TGTGCCAGCACCCCGGTGGGGACTGAAGCTTTCTTT.

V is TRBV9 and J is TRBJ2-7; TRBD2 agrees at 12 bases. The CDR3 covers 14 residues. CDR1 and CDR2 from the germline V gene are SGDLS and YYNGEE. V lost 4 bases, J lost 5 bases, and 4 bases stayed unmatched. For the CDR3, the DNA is TGTGCCAGCAGCCCACTAGCGGGAGGAGACGAGCAGTACTTC. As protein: CASSPLAGGDEQYF.

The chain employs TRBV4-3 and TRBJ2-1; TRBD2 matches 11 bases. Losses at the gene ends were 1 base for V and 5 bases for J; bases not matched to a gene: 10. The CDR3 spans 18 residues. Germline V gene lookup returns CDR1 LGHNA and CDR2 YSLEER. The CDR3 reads CASSQVLISGRDDNEQFF. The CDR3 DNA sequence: TGCGCCAGCAGCCAAGTGTTGATTAGCGGGAGGGACGACAATGAGCAGTTCTTC.

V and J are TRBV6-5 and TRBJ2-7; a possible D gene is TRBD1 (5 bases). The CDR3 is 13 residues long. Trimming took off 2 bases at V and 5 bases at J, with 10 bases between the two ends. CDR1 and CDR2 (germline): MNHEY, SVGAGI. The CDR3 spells CASSYVGVHEQYF. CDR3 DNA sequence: TGTGCCAGCAGTTACGTAGGGGTCCACGAGCAGTACTTC.

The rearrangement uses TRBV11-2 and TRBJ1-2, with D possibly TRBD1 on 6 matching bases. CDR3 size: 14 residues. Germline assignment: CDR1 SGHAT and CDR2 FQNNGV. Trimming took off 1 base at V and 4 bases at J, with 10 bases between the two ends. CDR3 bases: TGTGCCAGCAGCTTAGGCAGGGGTGGCTATGGCTACACCTTC. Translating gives CASSLGRGGYGYTF.

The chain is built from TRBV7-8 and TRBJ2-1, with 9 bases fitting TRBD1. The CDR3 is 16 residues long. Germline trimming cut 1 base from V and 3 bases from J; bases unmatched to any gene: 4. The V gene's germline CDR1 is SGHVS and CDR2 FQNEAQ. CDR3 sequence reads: CASSLGTGAFYNEQFF. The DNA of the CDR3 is TGTGCCAGCAGCTTAGGGACAGGGGCTTTCTACAATGAGCAGTTCTTC. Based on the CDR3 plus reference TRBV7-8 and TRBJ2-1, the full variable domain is GAGVSQSPRYKVAKRGQDVALRCDPISGHVSLFWYQQALGQGPEFLTYFQNEAQLDKSGLPSDRFFAERPEGSVSTLKIQRTQQEDSAVYLCASSLGTGAFYNEQFFGPGTRLTVL.

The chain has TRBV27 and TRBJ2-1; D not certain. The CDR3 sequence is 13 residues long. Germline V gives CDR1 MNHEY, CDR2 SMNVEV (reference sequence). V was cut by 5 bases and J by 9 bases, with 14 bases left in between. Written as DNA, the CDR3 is TGTGCCAGCAGTACCTATCGGATTGGTGAGCAGTTCTTC. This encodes CASSTYRIGEQFF.

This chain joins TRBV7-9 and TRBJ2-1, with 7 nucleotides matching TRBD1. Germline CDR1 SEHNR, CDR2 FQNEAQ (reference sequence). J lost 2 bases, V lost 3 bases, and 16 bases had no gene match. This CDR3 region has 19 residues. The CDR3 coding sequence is TGTGCCAGCAGCTTTCCGGGACAGAGTATAGTGGGGGCCTACAATGAGCAGTTCTTC. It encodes CASSFPGQSIVGAYNEQFF.

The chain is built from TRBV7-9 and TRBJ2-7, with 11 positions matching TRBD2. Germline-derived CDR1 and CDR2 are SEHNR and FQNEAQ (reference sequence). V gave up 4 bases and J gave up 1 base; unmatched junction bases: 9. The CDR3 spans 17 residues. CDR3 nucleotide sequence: TGTGCCAGCAGCTCGCCTCTAGCGGGAGGAGGGTCCTACGAGCAGTACTTC. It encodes CASSSPLAGGGSYEQYF.